The 12 T cell receptor beta chains presented below share a single source sample, sequenced in a study of Tregs in tolerant kidney transplant recipients. Related graft donors supplied nonmyeloablative bone marrow transplants, and mixed chimerism was transient. Sequencing was performed with immunoSEQ multiplex PCR; in TCRdb, only in-frame clones are kept and a portion is missing. The sample shows about 64,000 clones, around 87% of them seen only once. The source was CD4+ T cells from blood (PBMCs), collected 6 months after the transplant. The receptor set was obtained from a human patient who received a combined kidney and bone marrow transplant. Some T cells may be the graft donor's.

The chain recombines TRBV5-4 with TRBJ2-5; 11 bases are a match to TRBD1. Germline V lookup: CDR1 SGHNT, CDR2 YYREEE (reference sequence). J gave up 5 bases and V 4 bases, and 7 bases lay outside the gene matches. This CDR3 contains 15 residues. DNA for the CDR3: TGTGCCAGCAGCCGATGGACAGGGGGCGAGGAGACCCAGTACTTC. It specifies CASSRWTGGEETQYF. Together with reference TRBV5-4 and TRBJ2-5, the CDR3 gives the full variable domain: ETGVTQSPTHLIKTRGQQVTLRCSSQSGHNTVSWYQQALGQGPQFIFQYYREEENGRGNFPPRFSGLQFPNYSSELNVNALELDDSALYLCASSRWTGGEETQYFGPGTRLLVL.

The CDR3 nucleotides are TGTGCCAGCAGCTCACGGACAGGTTACCAAGAGACCCAGTACTTC. Translated: CASSSRTGYQETQYF. The rearrangement links TRBV5-5 to TRBJ2-5, with TRBD1 matching 7 bases. The CDR3 is 15 amino acids. V shed 3 bases, J shed 0 bases, and the junction held 5 bases outside the gene matches. Germline values: CDR1 SGHKS, CDR2 YYEKEE (reference sequence).

This chain joins TRBV23-1 and TRBJ2-3; the match to TRBD2 covers 7 bases. TRBV23-1 is filed as an ORF, its function uncertain. This CDR3 has 16 amino acids. Losses at the gene ends were 7 bases for V and 1 base for J; bases not matched to a gene: 11. This chain's CDR3 is CASIWGLGRGTDTQYF. Written as DNA, the CDR3 is TGCGCCAGCATCTGGGGTCTAGGGAGGGGCACAGATACGCAGTATTTT.

The rearrangement uses TRBV6-5 and TRBJ1-2; TRBD1 is a possible D gene (6 bases). Trimming removed 5 bases from V and 4 bases from J, with 17 bases in between. CDR1 and CDR2 (germline): MNHEY, SVGAGI. There are 15 residues in the CDR3. The CDR3 protein is CASSPVPDSFYGYTF. In nucleotides, the CDR3 is TGTGCCAGCAGTCCCGTCCCGGACAGCTTCTATGGCTACACCTTC.

V gene TRBV7-9 combines with J gene TRBJ2-7, with D unclear. The CDR3 is made up of 15 amino acids. Germline CDR1 is SEHNR and CDR2 is FQNEAQ (reference sequence). V was cut by 5 bases and J by 6 bases, with 20 bases left in between. DNA for the CDR3: TGTGCCAGCAGCCGTGAGTTAGGATACAGCTTCGAGCAGTACTTC. Translating it yields CASSRELGYSFEQYF.

CDR3 protein: CASRELAGASYEQYF. CDR3 sequence (DNA): TGTGCCAGCAGGGAACTAGCGGGGGCCTCCTACGAGCAGTACTTC. This chain uses TRBV27 with TRBJ2-7; TRBD2 matches 11 bases. This CDR3 has 15 amino acids. In germline, CDR1 is MNHEY, CDR2 SMNVEV (reference sequence). V shed 6 bases and J 0 bases; nucleotides not matched to a gene: 4.

The chain combines TRBV5-5 with TRBJ2-7; 10 bases agree with TRBD1. V dropped 4 bases and J dropped 2; count of bases not matched to a gene: 6. This CDR3 spans 15 amino acids. Germline V gene data show CDR1 as SGHKS and CDR2 as YYEKEE (reference sequence). In nucleotides, the CDR3 is TGTGCCAGCAGCAAAAGGACAGGGGGAACCTACGAGCAGTACTTC. Translating it yields CASSKRTGGTYEQYF.

This rearrangement joins TRBV6-1 to TRBJ2-5, with 10 bases identical to TRBD1. The tail of the sequence fits TRBJ2-7 better, so the J call may be wrong. CDR3 size: 13 residues. The germline V gene has CDR1 MNHNS and CDR2 SASEGT. The DNA for the CDR3 is TGTGCCATCCGGACAGGGGGATTCTACGAGCAGTACTTC. Protein: CAIRTGGFYEQYF.

The rearrangement joins TRBV21-1 to TRBJ1-4; the table assigns TRBD1, which was not confirmed against the DNA. TRBV21-1 corresponds to a pseudogene. There are 16 residues in the CDR3. CDR3: CASSKGLQGTNEKLFF. The CDR3 nucleotides read TGTGCCAGCAGCAAAGGACTACAGGGCACTAATGAAAAACTGTTTTTT.

This sequence joins TRBV18 and TRBJ1-4, with 7 bases identical to TRBD1. In germline, CDR1 is KGHSH, CDR2 LQKENI. V dropped 4 bases and J dropped 7; count of bases not matched to a gene: 6. This CDR3 has 14 amino acids. The DNA for the CDR3 is TGTGCCAGCTCACAACAGGGGTGGAGTGAAAAACTGTTTTTT. Protein product: CASSQQGWSEKLFF.

This clone showed up just a few times. One end of the junction does not line up with germline, which may come from a read error. The V and J genes are TRBV19 and TRBJ1-4, with D possibly matching TRBD1 (6 bases). Germline loops: CDR1 LNHDA, CDR2 SQIVND (reference sequence). There are 14 residues in the CDR3. The DNA of the CDR3 is TGTGCCAGTACGGGGGGCGCGGCAGCCGTGGACAGAGTCTTT. Its protein product is CASTGGAAAVDRVF.

Only one count was recorded for this clone. The J gene is TRBJ2-7, the V gene TRBV10-3; 10 positions agree with TRBD2. The ends lost 6 bases at V and 5 bases at J; junction bases unmatched: 16. CDR3 length: 17 amino acids. CDR1 and CDR2 (germline): ENHRY, SYGVKD. The CDR3 reads CAISLDGASGRGNEQYF. The CDR3, as DNA: TGTGCCATCAGCCTCGATGGGGCTAGCGGGAGAGGGAACGAGCAGTACTTC.